This record covers a single T cell receptor beta chain. Its antigen is not known. PCR amplification relied on 60 Vbeta primers (plus 13 Jbeta primers). In the original analysis: In a later analysis, the count reached 74 million or so unique TCR beta chains, with around 11 million shared. The assay was immunoSEQ multiplex PCR, and TCRdb's table has in-frame clones only and misses some. The DNA gave D and trimming, while V, J and clone size come from that table. The sample records approximately 22,000 clones, about 78% being singletons. The germline CDR1 and CDR2 sequences are SGHTA and FQGNSA. CDR3 length: 14 amino acids. The V and J ends lost 5 bases and 3 bases, in that order; junction bases with no gene match: 4. This record belongs to a study of cytomegalovirus exposure and HLA in healthy donors. Study-wide results and limits: Data from an earlier analysis indicated that most TCR beta V segments were productive either about 90% or about 30% of the time. Most CMV-associated TCR beta chains were later found to appear HLA-restricted.

Nominal health characterized the donors when sampled, though unrecorded immune exposures were likely. This clonotype was sampled from a man aged 55-75 years in good health and CMV-seronegative. Sequencing input: PBMCs. This chain links TRBV7-2 with TRBJ2-1, with 7 bases matching TRBD2. The CDR3 DNA reads as TGTGCCAGCAGCCCCTCGGGGGGCTACAATGAGCAGTTCTTC. This codes for CASSPSGGYNEQFF.